This T cell receptor beta chain stems from a study of identical twins. Concerning this clonotype itself: Its antigen remains unknown.

This CDR3 contains 14 residues. Germline CDR1 is DFQATT and CDR2 is SNEGSKA (reference sequence). Trimming at V came to 2 bases and at J to 5 bases, leaving 7 bases not matched to a gene. In TCRdb, the 5' RACE reads were re-called with MiXCR into one record per CDR3 protein. This repertoire shows fewer than 900,000 distinct CDR3 sequences, 21% found once; its top ten account for over 4%. Notes on the study in general: Low generation-probability sequences were in excess among twin-shared out-of-frame alpha sequences. Beta clonotypes that were abundant in cord blood contained fewer insertions, a pattern absent from memory repertoires.

The sample was also linked to a second study, of T cells expressing NK-cell markers. Turning to that study: Expanded clones of NKG2C+ T cells had an unclear HCMV specificity.

V is TRBV20-1 and J is TRBJ2-3, with TRBD2 matching 7 bases. What was sequenced was PBMCs. This TCR came from a woman between 18 and 29 years old in good health. CDR3 sequence: CSARLAGVEDTQYF. CDR3 bases: TGCAGTGCTAGACTGGCGGGGGTTGAAGATACGCAGTATTTT.